These 10 T cell receptor beta chains were all obtained from the same sample, sequenced in a study of Ad26.COV2.S vaccination and SARS-CoV-2 variants. Treatment defined: around 19 received Ad26.COV2.S at low or high dose, single or two shots; 5 received placebo; per-sample allocation not given. Samples came from day 63 after the first vaccine or placebo injection. Libraries were prepared by immunoSEQ multiplex PCR; TCRdb keeps only in-frame clonotypes and omits some of them. The table shows about 350,000 clones, with approximately 90% occurring only once. Here the sequenced sample was peripheral blood, taken in a trial of Ad26.COV2.S vaccine versus placebo. The receptors stem from a person between 18 and 65 years old who received the Ad26.COV2.S COVID-19 vaccine or a placebo.

This chain connects TRBV18 to TRBJ2-1, with 8 bases fitting TRBD1. The V gene's germline CDR1 is KGHSH and CDR2 LQKENI. V dropped 6 bases and J dropped 0; count of bases not matched to a gene: 4. This CDR3 has 15 residues. CDR3 nucleotide sequence: TGTGCCAGCTCCCGACAGGGGTCCTCCTACAATGAGCAGTTCTTC. Amino acids: CASSRQGSSYNEQFF.

This clone appeared a single time. This chain connects TRBV12-5 to TRBJ1-5, with D maybe TRBD1 (6 bases). The CDR3 is 14 residues long. Trimming removed 2 bases from V and 6 bases from J, with 11 bases in between. CDR1 and CDR2 from the germline V gene are LGHNT and FRNRAP. The CDR3 loop reads CASGLISGVQPQHF. The CDR3 DNA reads as TGTGCTAGTGGTTTGATATCAGGGGTTCAGCCCCAGCATTTT.

This chain links TRBV5-1 with TRBJ1-4, with D tentatively TRBD1 (5 bases). Trimming shortened V by 1 base and J by 0 bases, and 10 bases separated the two germline ends. CDR3 length: 16 amino acids. Germline lookup yields CDR1 SGHRS and CDR2 YFSETQ. DNA of the CDR3: TGCGCCAGCAGCTTGAGTCCGACAGCAACTAATGAAAAACTGTTTTTT. This translates into CASSLSPTATNEKLFF.

This chain links TRBV5-6 with TRBJ1-2; unclear D gene. Trimming pared 0 bases from V and 6 bases from J, leaving 9 bases between. Germline V lookup: CDR1 SGHDT, CDR2 YYEEEE. The CDR3 has 13 residues. This chain's CDR3 is CASSLGTFDGYTF. The CDR3 DNA is TGTGCCAGCAGCTTGGGGACCTTTGATGGCTACACCTTC.

This chain joins TRBV12-3 or TRBV12-4 and TRBJ1-2; D is perhaps TRBD1 (5 bases). The CDR3 runs 13 residues. The V and J ends lost 5 bases and 3 bases respectively, with 10 bases between them. CDR3 sequence (DNA): TGTGCCAGCAGTCCCAGGGTTCACTATGGCTACACCTTC. Protein sequence: CASSPRVHYGYTF.

The chain employs TRBV19 and TRBJ1-4; D remains unclear. The germline V gene has CDR1 LNHDA and CDR2 SQIVND (reference sequence). The CDR3 is 14 residues long. Trimming took 5 bases from V and 0 from J, leaving 7 bases between them. CDR3 bases: TGTGCCAGTAGTTCAGACGCAACTAATGAAAAACTGTTTTTT. Its protein is CASSSDATNEKLFF.

The chain is built from TRBV7-9 and TRBJ2-3, with unresolved D. CDR1 SEHNR and CDR2 FQNEAQ come from the germline V gene (reference sequence). The CDR3 consists of 13 residues. Trimming left V 3 bases short and J 3 bases short, with 7 bases between. This CDR3 is CASSFQTTDTQYF. The CDR3 bases are TGTGCCAGCAGCTTCCAGACTACAGATACGCAGTATTTT.

The rearrangement joins TRBV19 to TRBJ2-1, with 10 bases matching TRBD2. Germline V gives CDR1 LNHDA, CDR2 SQIVND (reference sequence). This CDR3 region has 17 residues. V gave up 4 bases and J gave up 0 bases; unmatched junction bases: 6. CDR3 bases: TGTGCCAGTAGTAGAACTAGCGGGGCCAGCTCCTACAATGAGCAGTTCTTC. Translation: CASSRTSGASSYNEQFF.

The chain carries TRBV29-1 and TRBJ2-4; D perhaps matches TRBD2 (5 bases). V gave up 7 bases and J gave up 4 bases, with 14 bases separating them. Germline lookup yields CDR1 SQVTM and CDR2 ANQGSEA. This CDR3 region has 13 residues. CDR3 sequence: CSAGSGEKNIQYF. CDR3 nucleotide sequence: TGCAGCGCTGGGTCCGGGGAGAAAAACATTCAGTACTTC.

This chain joins TRBV4-2 and TRBJ2-3; TRBD2 matches 8 bases. The CDR3 has 17 amino acids. V lost 1 base, J lost 6 bases, and 12 bases stayed unmatched. Per the germline V gene, CDR1 is LGHNA and CDR2 is YNFKEQ. CDR3 amino acids: CASSQAGSGGGRDTQYF. In nucleotides, the CDR3 is TGTGCCAGCAGCCAAGCCGGGTCCGGGGGGGGCCGTGATACGCAGTATTTT.